This T cell receptor beta chain is drawn from a study of blood T cells in healthy people across ages. A J-beta primer mix and a sample-barcoded 5' primer were used in a second PCR of roughly 6 to 11 cycles. MiXCR, applied by TCRdb to the 5' RACE reads, yields one record per CDR3 protein. In the table there are approximately 600,000 distinct CDR3 sequences, roughly 53% of which are singletons. Every donor provided approximately 10 milliliters of peripheral blood. Isolation of PBMCs gave at least 6 million cells per sample. The table lists this clonotype with a few counts. Its antigen is undetermined. The CDR3 is 15 residues long. The V segment lost 2 bases and the J segment 5 bases; nucleotides outside the gene matches: 5. Germline loops: CDR1 SGDLS, CDR2 YYNGEE. The study's findings and limits: Aged donors had fewer naive CD4+ cells and lower diversity than long-lived donors. It was not possible, with unsorted PBMCs, to conclusively compare naive and antigen-experienced cells.

Material: blood. This chain uses TRBV9 with TRBJ2-1, with 9 bases aligning to TRBD2. The TCR sequence derives from a man in his 60s in good health. This CDR3 reads CASSVSAGGNNEQFF. The CDR3 bases are TGTGCCAGCAGCGTTTCTGCGGGGGGGAACAATGAGCAGTTCTTC.